This entry concerns a single T cell receptor (beta chain). Antigen specificity is unknown. This sample is drawn from a study of CD8+ T cells in alopecia areata. Background on the study: Tofacitinib exposure lasted 6 to 18 months, followed by 6 months off drug.

Findings and limits, study-wide: Persistence in scalp and blood during tofacitinib was observed for many expanded lesional clones.

This CDR3 has 14 residues. Germline V gives CDR1 SGHRS, CDR2 YFSETQ. The germline V and J ends were trimmed by 0 bases and 3 bases, with 9 bases remaining between them. Stated treatment: oral pan-JAK inhibitor, 5-10 mg twice daily. RNA extraction and reverse transcription yielded cDNA as sequencing template. Here immunoSEQ multiplex PCR was the method, and the copy in TCRdb shows in-frame clones only, minus some. Among about 180,000 clones listed, 53% were seen once. This clonotype originated in a human donor with alopecia areata. This chain uses TRBV5-1 with TRBJ2-5, with D tentatively TRBD2 (5 bases). The sample was CD8+ T cells sorted from blood, taken at week 24, from a patient treated with tofacitinib. CDR3 DNA: TGCGCCAGCAGCTTGGTCGGGGATGAAGAGACCCAGTACTTC. Protein product: CASSLVGDEETQYF.